The clone carrying this T cell receptor beta chain has more than one count but fewer than ten. CDR1 SGHTA and CDR2 FQGTGA come from the germline V gene. The CDR3 length is 14 residues. Trimming removed 5 bases from V and 0 bases from J, with 11 bases in between. The data stem from a study of regulatory T cells in long-lasting Graves disease. Library construction for TCR beta used iRepertoire HTBI primers and Arm-PCR of CDR3 regions. TCRdb ran MiXCR on the multiplex PCR reads and lists one entry per CDR3 protein. The table lists fewer than 400,000 distinct CDR3 sequences, roughly a fifth of them singletons, with 29% in the top ten. Specified time point: persistent/refractory GD, antithyroid drugs over 5 years with positive TRAb. Extracted RNA from PBMCs served as the source of the TCR library. It was by American Thyroid Association guidelines that Graves' disease was diagnosed.

This TCR was sampled from a female donor with Graves disease. This chain uses TRBV7-3 with TRBJ2-7; TRBD1 might be the D (6 bases). The material sequenced was peripheral blood mononuclear cells (PBMCs), taken when the disease was refractory, from a patient treated with antithyroid drugs. CDR3 nucleotide sequence: TGTGCCAGCAGCCCCGACAGGTACTCCTACGAGCAGTACTTC. It codes for CASSPDRYSYEQYF.